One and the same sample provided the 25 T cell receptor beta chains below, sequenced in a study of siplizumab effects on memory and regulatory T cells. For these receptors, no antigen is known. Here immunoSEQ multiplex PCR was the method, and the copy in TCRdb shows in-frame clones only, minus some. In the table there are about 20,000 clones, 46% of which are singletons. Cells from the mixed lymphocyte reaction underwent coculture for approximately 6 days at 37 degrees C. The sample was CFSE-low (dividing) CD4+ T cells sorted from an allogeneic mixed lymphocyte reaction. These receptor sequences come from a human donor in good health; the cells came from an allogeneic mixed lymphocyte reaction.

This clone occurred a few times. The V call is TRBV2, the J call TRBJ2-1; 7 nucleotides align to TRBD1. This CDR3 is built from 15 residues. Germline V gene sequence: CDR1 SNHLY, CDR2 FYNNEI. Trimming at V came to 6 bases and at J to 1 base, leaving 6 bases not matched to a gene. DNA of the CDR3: TGTGCCAGCAGACCGACAGGGCAATCCTACAATGAGCAGTTCTTC. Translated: CASRPTGQSYNEQFF.

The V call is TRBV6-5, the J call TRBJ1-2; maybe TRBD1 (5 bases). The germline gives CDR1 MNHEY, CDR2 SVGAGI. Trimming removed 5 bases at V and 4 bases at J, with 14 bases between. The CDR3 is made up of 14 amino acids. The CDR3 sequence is CASSESAGTYGYTF. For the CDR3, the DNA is TGTGCCAGCAGTGAATCAGCAGGGACCTATGGCTACACCTTC.

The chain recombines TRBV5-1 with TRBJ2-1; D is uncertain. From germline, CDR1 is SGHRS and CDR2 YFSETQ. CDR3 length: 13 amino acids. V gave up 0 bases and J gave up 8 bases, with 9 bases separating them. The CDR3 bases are TGCGCCAGCAGCTTGGATCTAGATGATGAGCAGTTCTTC. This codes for CASSLDLDDEQFF. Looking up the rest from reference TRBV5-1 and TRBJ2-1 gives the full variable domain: KAGVTQTPRYLIKTRGQQVTLSCSPISGHRSVSWYQQTPGQGLQFLFEYFSETQRNKGNFPGRFSGRQFSNSRSEMNVSTLELGDSALYLCASSLDLDDEQFFGPGTRLTVL.

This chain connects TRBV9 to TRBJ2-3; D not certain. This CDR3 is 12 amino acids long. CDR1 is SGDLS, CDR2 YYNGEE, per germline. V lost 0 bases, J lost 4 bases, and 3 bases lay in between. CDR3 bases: TGTGCCAGCAGCGTAGACGCAGATACGCAGTATTTT. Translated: CASSVDADTQYF. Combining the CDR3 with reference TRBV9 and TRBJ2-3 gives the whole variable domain DSGVTQTPKHLITATGQRVTLRCSPRSGDLSVYWYQQSLDQGLQFLIQYYNGEERAKGNILERFSAQQFPDLHSELNLSSLELGDSALYFCASSVDADTQYFGPGTRLTVL.

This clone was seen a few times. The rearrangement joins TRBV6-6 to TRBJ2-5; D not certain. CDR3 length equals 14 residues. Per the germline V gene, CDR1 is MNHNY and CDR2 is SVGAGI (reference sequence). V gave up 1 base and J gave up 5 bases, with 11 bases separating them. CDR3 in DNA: TGTGCCAGCAGTTACTTCGGACGGCAGGAGACCCAGTACTTC. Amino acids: CASSYFGRQETQYF.

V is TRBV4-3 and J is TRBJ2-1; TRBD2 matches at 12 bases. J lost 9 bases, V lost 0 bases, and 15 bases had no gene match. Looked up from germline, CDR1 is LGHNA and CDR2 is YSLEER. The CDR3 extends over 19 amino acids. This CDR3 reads CASSQERLAGGPPTGEQFF. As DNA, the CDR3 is TGCGCCAGCAGCCAAGAGCGTCTAGCGGGGGGGCCCCCGACGGGTGAGCAGTTCTTC.

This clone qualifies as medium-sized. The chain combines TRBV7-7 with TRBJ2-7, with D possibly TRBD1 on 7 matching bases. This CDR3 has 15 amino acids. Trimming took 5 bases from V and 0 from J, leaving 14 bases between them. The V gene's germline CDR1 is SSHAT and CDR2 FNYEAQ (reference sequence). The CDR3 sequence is CASSPAQGGSYEQYF. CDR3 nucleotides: TGTGCCAGCAGCCCCGCCCAGGGGGGCTCCTACGAGCAGTACTTC. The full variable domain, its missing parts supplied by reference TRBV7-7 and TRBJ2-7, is GAGVSQSPRYKVTKRGQDVTLRCDPISSHATLYWYQQALGQGPEFLTYFNYEAQPDKSGLPSDRFSAERPEGSISTLTIQRTEQRDSAMYRCASSPAQGGSYEQYFGPGTRLTVT.

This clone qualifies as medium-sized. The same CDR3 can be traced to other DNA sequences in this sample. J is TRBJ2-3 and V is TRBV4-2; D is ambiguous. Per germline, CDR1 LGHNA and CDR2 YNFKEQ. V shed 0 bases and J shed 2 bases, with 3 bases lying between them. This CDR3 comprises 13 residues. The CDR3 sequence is CASSQDLTDTQYF. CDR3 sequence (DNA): TGTGCCAGCAGCCAAGATCTCACAGATACGCAGTATTTT.

The CDR3 sequence: CASSSYRDTEAFF. In DNA, the CDR3 is TGTGCCAGCAGCTCGTACAGGGACACTGAAGCTTTCTTT. V is TRBV11-3 and J is TRBJ1-1; D is perhaps TRBD1 (6 bases). This CDR3 is 13 amino acids long. The germline CDR1 and CDR2 sequences are SGHNT and YENEEA. V lost 4 bases to trimming and J lost 3 bases, with 9 bases between them. The full variable domain, with the rest looked up from reference TRBV11-3 and TRBJ1-1, is EAGVVQSPRYKIIEKKQPVAFWCNPISGHNTLYWYLQNLGQGPELLIRYENEEAVDDSQLPKDRFSAERLKGVDSTLKIQPAELGDSAVYLCASSSYRDTEAFFGQGTRLTVV.

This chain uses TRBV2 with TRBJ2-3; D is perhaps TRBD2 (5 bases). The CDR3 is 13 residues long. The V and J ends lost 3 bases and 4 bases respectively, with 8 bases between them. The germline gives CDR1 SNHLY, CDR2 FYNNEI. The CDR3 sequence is CASSDGVADTQYF. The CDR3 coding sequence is TGTGCCAGCAGTGACGGGGTGGCAGATACGCAGTATTTT.

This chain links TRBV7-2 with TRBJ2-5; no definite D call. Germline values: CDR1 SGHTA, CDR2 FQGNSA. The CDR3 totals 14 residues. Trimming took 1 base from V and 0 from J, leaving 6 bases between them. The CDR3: CASSLGHHQETQYF. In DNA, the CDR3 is TGTGCCAGCAGCTTAGGACACCACCAAGAGACCCAGTACTTC.

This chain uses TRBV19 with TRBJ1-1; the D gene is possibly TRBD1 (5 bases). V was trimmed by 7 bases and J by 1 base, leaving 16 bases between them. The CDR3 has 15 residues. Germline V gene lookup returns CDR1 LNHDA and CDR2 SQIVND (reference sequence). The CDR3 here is CASTGVAGPNTEAFF. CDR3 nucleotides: TGTGCCAGTACGGGGGTAGCCGGCCCGAACACTGAAGCTTTCTTT.

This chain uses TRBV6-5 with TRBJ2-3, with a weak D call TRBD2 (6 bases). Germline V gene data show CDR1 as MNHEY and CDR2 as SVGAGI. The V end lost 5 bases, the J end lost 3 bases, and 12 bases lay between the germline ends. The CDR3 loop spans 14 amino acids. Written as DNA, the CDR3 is TGTGCCAGCAGTCTCCCTGGAGGGACAGATACGCAGTATTTT. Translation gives CASSLPGGTDTQYF.

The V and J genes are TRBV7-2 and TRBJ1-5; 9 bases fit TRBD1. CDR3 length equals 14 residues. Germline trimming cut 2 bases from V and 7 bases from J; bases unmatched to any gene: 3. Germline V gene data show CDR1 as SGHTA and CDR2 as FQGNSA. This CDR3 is CASSLRDRVQPQHF. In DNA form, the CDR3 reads TGTGCCAGCAGCTTACGGGACAGGGTCCAGCCCCAGCATTTT.

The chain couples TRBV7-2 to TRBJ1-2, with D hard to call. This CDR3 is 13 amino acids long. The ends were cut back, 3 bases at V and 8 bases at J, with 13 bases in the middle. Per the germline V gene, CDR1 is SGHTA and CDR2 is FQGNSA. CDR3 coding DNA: TGTGCCAGCAGCTTCATGGGAGTGGGAGGCTACACCTTC. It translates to CASSFMGVGGYTF.

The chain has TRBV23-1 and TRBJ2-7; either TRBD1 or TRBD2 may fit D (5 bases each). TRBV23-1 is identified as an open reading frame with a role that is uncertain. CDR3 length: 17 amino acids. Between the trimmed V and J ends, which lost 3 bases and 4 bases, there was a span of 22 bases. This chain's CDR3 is CASSHGRGDFTRYEQYF. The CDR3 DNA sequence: TGCGCCAGCAGTCATGGGCGAGGGGATTTTACACGGTACGAGCAGTACTTC.

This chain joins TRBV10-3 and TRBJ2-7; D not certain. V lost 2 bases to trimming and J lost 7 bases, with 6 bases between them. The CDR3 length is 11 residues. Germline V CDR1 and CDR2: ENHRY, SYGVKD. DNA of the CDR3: TGTGCCATCAGTGAGCCAGGTGAGCAGTACTTC. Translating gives CAISEPGEQYF.

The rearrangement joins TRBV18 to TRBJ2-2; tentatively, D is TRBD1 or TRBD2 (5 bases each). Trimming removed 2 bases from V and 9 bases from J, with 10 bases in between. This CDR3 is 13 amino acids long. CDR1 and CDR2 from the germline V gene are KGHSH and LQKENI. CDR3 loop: CASSPSRDRELFF. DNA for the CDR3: TGTGCCAGCTCACCAAGTAGGGACCGGGAGCTGTTTTTT.

The CDR3 coding sequence is TGTGCCAGTAGACAGGGGACTAGCGTGGACACCGGGGAGCTGTTTTTT. Translated, it gives CASRQGTSVDTGELFF. The genes are TRBV19 and TRBJ2-2; 10 bases match TRBD2. Looked up from germline, CDR1 is LNHDA and CDR2 is SQIVND (reference sequence). With V trimmed by 6 bases and J by 3 bases, 7 bases remained unmatched. The CDR3 contains 16 residues.

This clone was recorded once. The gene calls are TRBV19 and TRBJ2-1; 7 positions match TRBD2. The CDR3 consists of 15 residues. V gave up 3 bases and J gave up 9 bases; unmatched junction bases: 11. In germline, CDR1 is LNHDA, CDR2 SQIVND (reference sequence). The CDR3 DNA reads TGTGCCAGTAGTATTATGCGACTAGCTGGTACTGAGCAGTTCTTC. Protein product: CASSIMRLAGTEQFF.

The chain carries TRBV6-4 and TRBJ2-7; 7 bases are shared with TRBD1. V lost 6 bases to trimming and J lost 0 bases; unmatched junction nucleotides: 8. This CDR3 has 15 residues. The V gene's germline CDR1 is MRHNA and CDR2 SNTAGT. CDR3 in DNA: TGTGCCAGCAGCGACCTACAGGGGCTCTCCTACGAGCAGTACTTC. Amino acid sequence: CASSDLQGLSYEQYF.

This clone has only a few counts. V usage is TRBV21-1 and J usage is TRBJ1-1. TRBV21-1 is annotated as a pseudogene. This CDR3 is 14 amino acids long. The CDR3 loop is CASPRHREAPEAFF. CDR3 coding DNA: TGTGCCAGCCCACGACACAGGGAGGCCCCTGAAGCTTTCTTT.

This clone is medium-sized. CDR3 nucleotides: TGTGCCAGCTCACCCCAACAGGGGCAGCCCCAGCATTTT. Translated, it gives CASSPQQGQPQHF. The genes are TRBV18 and TRBJ1-5, with TRBD1 matching 7 bases. J gave up 7 bases and V 3 bases, and 3 bases lay outside the gene matches. The CDR3 runs to 13 residues. Germline loops: CDR1 KGHSH, CDR2 LQKENI.

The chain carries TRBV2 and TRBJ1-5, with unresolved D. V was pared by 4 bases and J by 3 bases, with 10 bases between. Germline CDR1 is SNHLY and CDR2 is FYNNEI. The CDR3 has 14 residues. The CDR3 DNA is TGTGCCAGCAGTGGCGGCCAGGACAATCAGCCCCAGCATTTT. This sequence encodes CASSGGQDNQPQHF.

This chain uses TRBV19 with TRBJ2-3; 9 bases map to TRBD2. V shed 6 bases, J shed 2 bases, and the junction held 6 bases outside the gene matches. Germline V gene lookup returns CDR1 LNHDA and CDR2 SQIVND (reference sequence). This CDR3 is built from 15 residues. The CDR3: CASRERGAPTDTQYF. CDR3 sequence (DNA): TGTGCCAGTAGGGAGCGGGGGGCCCCCACAGATACGCAGTATTTT.